This is a list of T cell receptor beta chains from one sample in a study of PD-1 blockade in mismatch repair-deficient tumors. Measured with immunoSEQ multiplex PCR; TCRdb has only the in-frame clones, and not every one. The data show more than 95,000 clones, 70% to 90% seen once. Sample: peripheral blood, taken 44 weeks after starting pembrolizumab. All receptors come from an adult with mismatch repair-deficient cancer. CDR3s include the opening cysteine and the closing phenylalanine or tryptophan. D genes are given only for firm matches. Clone size is not always given. Where it is, it says once, few, many or a class for expanded clones.

v_call: TRBV4-2
d_call: .
j_call: TRBJ1-5
clone_size: .
cdr3_nt: TGTGCCAGCAGCTTGGGTGGAGGGCCCCAGCATTTT
cdr3_aa: CASSLGGGPQHF

v_call: TRBV15
d_call: .
j_call: TRBJ2-1
clone_size: once
cdr3_nt: TGTGCCACCAGCAGAGGTTTGGTGGGTACATACAATGAGCAGTTCTTC
cdr3_aa: CATSRGLVGTYNEQFF

v_call: TRBV11-2
d_call: .
j_call: TRBJ2-3
clone_size: .
cdr3_nt: TGTGCCAGCAGCCGAGCCAGAAAAAGCACAGATACGCAGTATTTT
cdr3_aa: CASSRARKSTDTQYF

v_call: TRBV19
d_call: TRBD2
j_call: TRBJ2-7
clone_size: .
cdr3_nt: TGTGCCAGTAGTTCACAAGGACTAGCGGGACTCCACGAGCAGTACTTC
cdr3_aa: CASSSQGLAGLHEQYF

v_call: TRBV5-1
d_call: .
j_call: TRBJ2-7
clone_size: .
cdr3_nt: TGCGCCAGCAGCAAGTGGGGGGCGGGAAACGAGCAGTACTTC
cdr3_aa: CASSKWGAGNEQYF

v_call: TRBV10-3
d_call: TRBD1
j_call: TRBJ2-2
clone_size: .
cdr3_nt: TGTGCCATCAGCGCGGATACAATACAGGGGGCAAGTACCGGGGAGCTGTTTTTT
cdr3_aa: CAISADTIQGASTGELFF

v_call: TRBV5-1
d_call: .
j_call: TRBJ2-7
clone_size: .
cdr3_nt: TGCGCCAGCAGCTTGGGGACCGACGAGCAGTACTTC
cdr3_aa: CASSLGTDEQYF

v_call: TRBV9
d_call: TRBD2
j_call: TRBJ2-2
clone_size: .
cdr3_nt: TGTGCCAGCACCCAAGGACTAGCGTTAGCCGGGGAGCTGTTTTTT
cdr3_aa: CASTQGLALAGELFF

v_call: TRBV11-1
d_call: .
j_call: TRBJ2-1
clone_size: .
cdr3_nt: TGTGCCAGCAGCTTACCGGACAATGAGCAGTTCTTC
cdr3_aa: CASSLPDNEQFF

v_call: TRBV5-1
d_call: .
j_call: TRBJ2-3
clone_size: .
cdr3_nt: TGCGCCAGCAGCCTAAGGACAGCCCAGTTTCCAGATACGCAGTATTTT
cdr3_aa: CASSLRTAQFPDTQYF

v_call: TRBV2
d_call: TRBD1
j_call: TRBJ1-5
clone_size: .
cdr3_nt: TGTGCCAGCACCCAGGGGGCGAGGCAGCCCCAGCATTTT
cdr3_aa: CASTQGARQPQHF

v_call: TRBV19
d_call: .
j_call: TRBJ1-1
clone_size: .
cdr3_nt: TGTGCCAGTAGTCTATTGACGGGGAACACTGAAGCTTTCTTT
cdr3_aa: CASSLLTGNTEAFF

v_call: TRBV6-6
d_call: .
j_call: TRBJ2-3
clone_size: .
cdr3_nt: TGTGCCAGCAGTTACGTAGGGCCCGGGGAAGATACGCAGTATTTT
cdr3_aa: CASSYVGPGEDTQYF

v_call: TRBV11-2
d_call: .
j_call: TRBJ1-3
clone_size: .
cdr3_nt: TGTGCCAGCAGCTTAATAGCAGGGGCTGGAAACACCATATATTTT
cdr3_aa: CASSLIAGAGNTIYF

v_call: TRBV5-4
d_call: .
j_call: TRBJ2-7
clone_size: .
cdr3_nt: TGTGCCAGCAGCTTACACCTGGCGGGGACAGCCTACGAGCAGTACTTC
cdr3_aa: CASSLHLAGTAYEQYF

v_call: TRBV28
d_call: .
j_call: TRBJ2-1
clone_size: .
cdr3_nt: TGTGCCAGCAGTTCAAGGTATGAGCAGTTCTTC
cdr3_aa: CASSSRYEQFF

v_call: TRBV7-8
d_call: .
j_call: TRBJ2-3
clone_size: once
cdr3_nt: TGTGCCAGCAGCTTAGGAACCTCGAGGCGCACAGATACGCAGTATTTT
cdr3_aa: CASSLGTSRRTDTQYF

v_call: TRBV28
d_call: .
j_call: TRBJ1-5
clone_size: .
cdr3_nt: TGTGCCAGCAGGGAGGACACTGGAGCCGCATATAGCAATCAGCCCCAGCATTTT
cdr3_aa: CASREDTGAAYSNQPQHF

v_call: TRBV7-9
d_call: .
j_call: TRBJ2-7
clone_size: .
cdr3_nt: TGTGCCAGCAGCTTATCCTCCTACGAGCAGTACTTC
cdr3_aa: CASSLSSYEQYF

v_call: TRBV10-2
d_call: .
j_call: TRBJ2-7
clone_size: .
cdr3_nt: TGCGCCACCAGGGGATTGAGCTCCTACGAGCAGTACTTC
cdr3_aa: CATRGLSSYEQYF

v_call: TRBV11-2
d_call: .
j_call: TRBJ1-4
clone_size: .
cdr3_nt: TGTGCCAGCAGCCCCCGCCGGGGTATCGCTCCTCTTAATGAAAAACTGTTTTTT
cdr3_aa: CASSPRRGIAPLNEKLFF

v_call: TRBV6-5
d_call: TRBD2
j_call: TRBJ2-5
clone_size: .
cdr3_nt: TGTGCCAGCAGTTACTTCGCGGGAGTCAGGGAGACCCAGTACTTC
cdr3_aa: CASSYFAGVRETQYF

v_call: TRBV28
d_call: .
j_call: TRBJ2-3
clone_size: .
cdr3_nt: TGTGCCAGCAGTTTAGGGTGGGCGGGAGATACGCAGTATTTT
cdr3_aa: CASSLGWAGDTQYF

v_call: TRBV6-6
d_call: TRBD1
j_call: TRBJ2-7
clone_size: once
cdr3_nt: TGTGCCAGCAGTTGGACAGGGTCGGGCTACGAGCAGTACTTC
cdr3_aa: CASSWTGSGYEQYF

v_call: TRBV25-1
d_call: .
j_call: TRBJ1-2
clone_size: .
cdr3_nt: TGTGCCAGCAGTGAATTAATCGAGGGACCTAACTATGGCTACACCTTC
cdr3_aa: CASSELIEGPNYGYTF

v_call: TRBV11-2
d_call: TRBD2
j_call: TRBJ2-1
clone_size: .
cdr3_nt: TGTGCCAGCAGCCCAGGGACTAGCGGGACCAGCTCCTACAATGAGCAGTTCTTC
cdr3_aa: CASSPGTSGTSSYNEQFF

v_call: TRBV5-1
d_call: .
j_call: TRBJ2-1
clone_size: few
cdr3_nt: TGCGCCAGCAGCTTATCCAGCTCCTACAATGAGCAGTTCTTC
cdr3_aa: CASSLSSSYNEQFF

v_call: TRBV6-1
d_call: TRBD2
j_call: TRBJ2-7
clone_size: .
cdr3_nt: TGTGCCAGCAGTGAAGCGACCTTACTGCGGGAGATCCCCTACGAGCAGTACTTC
cdr3_aa: CASSEATLLREIPYEQYF

v_call: TRBV23-1
d_call: .
j_call: TRBJ2-3
clone_size: few
cdr3_nt: TGCGCCAGCAGTCCGACCCGTGACCTGTTATCTAGCACAGATACGCAGTATTTT
cdr3_aa: CASSPTRDLLSSTDTQYF

v_call: TRBV15
d_call: .
j_call: TRBJ2-1
clone_size: .
cdr3_nt: TGTGCCACCAGCAAGACCGGCACAACCAATGAGCAGTTCTTC
cdr3_aa: CATSKTGTTNEQFF

v_call: TRBV6-1
d_call: .
j_call: TRBJ2-3
clone_size: .
cdr3_nt: TGTGCCAGCAGTGAAATAGGGGGGGCACTCACGCAGTATTTT
cdr3_aa: CASSEIGGALTQYF

v_call: TRBV19
d_call: .
j_call: TRBJ2-5
clone_size: .
cdr3_nt: TGTGCCAGTAGTATGGGTCTCGCCCAGTACTTC
cdr3_aa: CASSMGLAQYF

v_call: TRBV14
d_call: .
j_call: TRBJ1-2
clone_size: .
cdr3_nt: TGTGCCAGCAGCCAACCTGGGAGGGGTGGCGTGTATGGCTACACCTTC
cdr3_aa: CASSQPGRGGVYGYTF